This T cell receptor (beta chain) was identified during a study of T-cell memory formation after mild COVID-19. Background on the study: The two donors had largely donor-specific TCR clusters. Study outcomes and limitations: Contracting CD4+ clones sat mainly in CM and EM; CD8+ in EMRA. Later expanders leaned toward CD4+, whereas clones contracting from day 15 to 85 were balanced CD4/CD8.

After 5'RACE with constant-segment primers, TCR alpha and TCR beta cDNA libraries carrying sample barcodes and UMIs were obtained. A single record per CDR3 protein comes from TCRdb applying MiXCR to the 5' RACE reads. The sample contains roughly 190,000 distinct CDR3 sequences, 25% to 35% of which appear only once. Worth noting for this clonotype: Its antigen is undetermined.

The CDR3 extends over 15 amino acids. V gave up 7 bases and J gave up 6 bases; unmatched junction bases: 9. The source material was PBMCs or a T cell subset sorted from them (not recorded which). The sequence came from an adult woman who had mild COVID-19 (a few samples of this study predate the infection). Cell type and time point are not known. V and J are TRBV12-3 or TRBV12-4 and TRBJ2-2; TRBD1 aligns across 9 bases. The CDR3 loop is CASIRQGEFAGELFF. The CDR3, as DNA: TGTGCCAGCATTAGACAGGGGGAATTTGCCGGGGAGCTGTTTTTT.